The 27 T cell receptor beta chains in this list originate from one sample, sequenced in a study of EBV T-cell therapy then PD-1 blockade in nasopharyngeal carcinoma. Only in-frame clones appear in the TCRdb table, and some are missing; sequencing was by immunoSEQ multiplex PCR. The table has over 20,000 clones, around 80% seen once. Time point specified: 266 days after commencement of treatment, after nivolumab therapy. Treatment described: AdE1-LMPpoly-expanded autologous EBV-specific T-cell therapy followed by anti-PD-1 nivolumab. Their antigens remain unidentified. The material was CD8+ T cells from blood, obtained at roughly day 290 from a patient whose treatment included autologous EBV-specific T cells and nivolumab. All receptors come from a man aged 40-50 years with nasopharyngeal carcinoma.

This CDR3 reads CSVADSGYTF. The CDR3 DNA follows: TGCAGTGTTGCCGACAGTGGCTACACCTTC. The genes are TRBV20-1 and TRBJ1-2, with D tentatively TRBD1 (5 bases). The ends were cut back, 7 bases at V and 7 bases at J, with 10 bases in the middle. Germline values: CDR1 DFQATT, CDR2 SNEGSKA (reference sequence). The CDR3 sequence is 10 residues long.

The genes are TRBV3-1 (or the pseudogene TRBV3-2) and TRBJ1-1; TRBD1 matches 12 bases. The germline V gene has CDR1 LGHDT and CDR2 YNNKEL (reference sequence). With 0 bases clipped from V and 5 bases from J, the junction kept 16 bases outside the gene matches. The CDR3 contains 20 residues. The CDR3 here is CASSQDFSEGQGARLTEAFF. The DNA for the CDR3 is TGTGCCAGCAGCCAAGACTTCTCGGAGGGACAGGGGGCGCGATTGACTGAAGCTTTCTTT.

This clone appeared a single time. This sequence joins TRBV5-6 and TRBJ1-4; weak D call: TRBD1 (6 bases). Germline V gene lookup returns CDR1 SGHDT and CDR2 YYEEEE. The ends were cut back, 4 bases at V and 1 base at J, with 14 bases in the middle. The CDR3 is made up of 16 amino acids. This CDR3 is CASSLQGWRTNEKLFF. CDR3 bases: TGTGCCAGCAGCCTCCAGGGGTGGAGAACTAATGAAAAACTGTTTTTT.

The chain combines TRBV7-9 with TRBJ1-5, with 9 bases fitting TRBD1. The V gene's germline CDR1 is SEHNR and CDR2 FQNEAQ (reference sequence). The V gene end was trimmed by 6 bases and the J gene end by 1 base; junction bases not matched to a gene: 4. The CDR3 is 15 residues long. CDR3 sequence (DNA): TGTGCCAGCAGGAAGGGACAGGGCAGCAATCAGCCCCAGCATTTT. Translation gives CASRKGQGSNQPQHF.

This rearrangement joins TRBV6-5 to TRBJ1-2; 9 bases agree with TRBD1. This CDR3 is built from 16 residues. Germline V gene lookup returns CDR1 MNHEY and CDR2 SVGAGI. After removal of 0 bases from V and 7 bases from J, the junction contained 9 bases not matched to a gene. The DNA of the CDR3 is TGTGCCAGCAGTTACTCAGGCGGGACAGGGCAGACTGGCTACACCTTC. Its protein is CASSYSGGTGQTGYTF.

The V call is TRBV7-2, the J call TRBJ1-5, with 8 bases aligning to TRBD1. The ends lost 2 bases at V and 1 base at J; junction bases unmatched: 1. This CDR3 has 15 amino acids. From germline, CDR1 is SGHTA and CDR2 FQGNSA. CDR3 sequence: CASSLRQGSNQPQHF. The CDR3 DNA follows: TGTGCCAGCAGCTTAAGACAGGGGAGCAATCAGCCCCAGCATTTT.

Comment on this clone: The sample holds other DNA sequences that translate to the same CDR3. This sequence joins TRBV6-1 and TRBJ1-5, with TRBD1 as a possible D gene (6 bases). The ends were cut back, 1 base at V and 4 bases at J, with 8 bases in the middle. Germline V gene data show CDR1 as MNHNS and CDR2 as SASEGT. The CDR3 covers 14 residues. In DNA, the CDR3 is TGTGCCAGCAGTGAAGGGACAGAAAATCAGCCCCAGCATTTT. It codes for CASSEGTENQPQHF.

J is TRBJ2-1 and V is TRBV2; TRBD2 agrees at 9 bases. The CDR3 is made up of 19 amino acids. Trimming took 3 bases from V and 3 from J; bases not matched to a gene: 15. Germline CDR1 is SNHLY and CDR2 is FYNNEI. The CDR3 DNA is TGTGCCAGCAGTGAGCGGGGGACTAACCAGCGGGGGGTCTACAATGAGCAGTTCTTC. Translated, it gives CASSERGTNQRGVYNEQFF.

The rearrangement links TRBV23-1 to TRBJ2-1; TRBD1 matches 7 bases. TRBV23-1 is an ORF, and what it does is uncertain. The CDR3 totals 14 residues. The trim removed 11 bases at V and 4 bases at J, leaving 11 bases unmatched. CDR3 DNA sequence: TGCGCCGCCATGTCCGGGACAGCTTACAATGAGCAGTTCTTC. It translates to CAAMSGTAYNEQFF.

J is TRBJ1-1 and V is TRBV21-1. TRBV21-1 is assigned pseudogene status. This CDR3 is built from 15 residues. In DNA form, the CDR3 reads TGTGCCAGCAGCAAAGGGGTAGGAACGCGCACTGAAGCTTTCTTT. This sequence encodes CASSKGVGTRTEAFF.

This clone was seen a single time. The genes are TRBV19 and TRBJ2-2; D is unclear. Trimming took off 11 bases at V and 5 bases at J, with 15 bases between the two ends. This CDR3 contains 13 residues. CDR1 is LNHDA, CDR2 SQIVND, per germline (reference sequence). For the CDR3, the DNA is TGTGCCTACCCCGGACCCAGAACCGGGGAGCTGTTTTTT. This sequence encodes CAYPGPRTGELFF. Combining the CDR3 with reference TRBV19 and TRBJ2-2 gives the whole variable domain DGGITQSPKYLFRKEGQNVTLSCEQNLNHDAMYWYRQDPGQGLRLIYYSQIVNDFQKGDIAEGYSVSREKKESFPLTVTSAQKNPTAFYLCAYPGPRTGELFFGEGSRLTVL.

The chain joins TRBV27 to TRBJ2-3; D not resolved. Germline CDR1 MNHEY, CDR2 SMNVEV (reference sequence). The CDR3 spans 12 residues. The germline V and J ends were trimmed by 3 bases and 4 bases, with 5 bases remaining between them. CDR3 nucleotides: TGTGCCAGCAGTTTTGGGTCAGATACGCAGTATTTT. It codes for CASSFGSDTQYF.

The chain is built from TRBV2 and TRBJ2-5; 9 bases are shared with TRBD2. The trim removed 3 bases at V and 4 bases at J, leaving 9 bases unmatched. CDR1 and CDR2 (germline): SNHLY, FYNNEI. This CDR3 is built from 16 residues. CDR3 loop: CASSDFPSGAAETQYF. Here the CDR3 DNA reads TGTGCCAGCAGTGATTTTCCTAGCGGGGCCGCAGAGACCCAGTACTTC.

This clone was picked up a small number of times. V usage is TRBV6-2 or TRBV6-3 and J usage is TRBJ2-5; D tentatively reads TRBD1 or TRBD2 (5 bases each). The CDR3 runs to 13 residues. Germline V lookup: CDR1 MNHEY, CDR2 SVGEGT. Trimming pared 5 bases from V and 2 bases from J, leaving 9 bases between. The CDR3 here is CASSTREQETQYF. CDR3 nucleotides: TGTGCCAGCAGTACCAGGGAGCAAGAGACCCAGTACTTC.

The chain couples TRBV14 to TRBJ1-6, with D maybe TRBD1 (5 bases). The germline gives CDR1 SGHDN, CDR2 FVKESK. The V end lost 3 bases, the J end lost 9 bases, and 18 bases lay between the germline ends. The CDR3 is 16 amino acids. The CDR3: CASSHRDGGWGSPLHF. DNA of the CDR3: TGTGCCAGCAGCCATCGCGATGGGGGGTGGGGTTCACCCCTCCACTTT.

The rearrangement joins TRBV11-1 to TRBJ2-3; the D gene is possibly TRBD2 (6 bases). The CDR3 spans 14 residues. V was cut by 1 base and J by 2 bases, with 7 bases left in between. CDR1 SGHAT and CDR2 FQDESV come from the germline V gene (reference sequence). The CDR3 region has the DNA TGTGCCAGCAGCTTAGAACTAGCCACAGATACGCAGTATTTT. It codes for CASSLELATDTQYF.

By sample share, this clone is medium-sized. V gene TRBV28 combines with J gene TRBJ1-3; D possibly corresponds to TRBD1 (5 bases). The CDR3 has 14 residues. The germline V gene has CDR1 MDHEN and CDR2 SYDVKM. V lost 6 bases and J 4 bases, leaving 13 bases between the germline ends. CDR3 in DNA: TGTGCCAGCAGACCGGGACTGGGAGGAAACACCATATATTTT. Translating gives CASRPGLGGNTIYF.

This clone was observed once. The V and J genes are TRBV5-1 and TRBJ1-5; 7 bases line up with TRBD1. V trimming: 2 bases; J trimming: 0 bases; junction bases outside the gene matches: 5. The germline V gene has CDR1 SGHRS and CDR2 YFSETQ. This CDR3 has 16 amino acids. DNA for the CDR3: TGCGCCAGCAGCTTAGGACAGGACTATAGCAATCAGCCCCAGCATTTT. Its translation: CASSLGQDYSNQPQHF.

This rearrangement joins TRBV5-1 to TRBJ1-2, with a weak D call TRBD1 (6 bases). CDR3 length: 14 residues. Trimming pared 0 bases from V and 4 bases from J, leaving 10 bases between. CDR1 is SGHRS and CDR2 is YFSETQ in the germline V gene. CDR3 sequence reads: CASSLAGAIYGYTF. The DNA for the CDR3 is TGCGCCAGCAGCTTGGCGGGGGCGATCTATGGCTACACCTTC.

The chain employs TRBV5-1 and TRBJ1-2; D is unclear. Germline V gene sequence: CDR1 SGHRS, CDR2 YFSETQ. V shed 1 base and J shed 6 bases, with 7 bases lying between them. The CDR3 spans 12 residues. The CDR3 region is CASSLKGDGYTF. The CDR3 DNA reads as TGCGCCAGCAGCTTGAAGGGAGATGGCTACACCTTC.

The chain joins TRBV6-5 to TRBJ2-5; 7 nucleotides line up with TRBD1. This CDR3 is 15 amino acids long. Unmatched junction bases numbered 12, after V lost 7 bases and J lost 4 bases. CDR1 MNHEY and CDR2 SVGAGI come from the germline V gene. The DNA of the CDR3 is TGTGCCAGCATGCTTCGGGCAGGGGGAGCAGAGACCCAGTACTTC. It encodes CASMLRAGGAETQYF.

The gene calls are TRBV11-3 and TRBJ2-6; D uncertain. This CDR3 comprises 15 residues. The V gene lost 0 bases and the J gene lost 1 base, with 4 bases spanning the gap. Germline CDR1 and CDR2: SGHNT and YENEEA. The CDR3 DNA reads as TGTGCCAGCAGCTTAGACGGGTCTGGGGCCAACGTCCTGACTTTC. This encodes CASSLDGSGANVLTF.

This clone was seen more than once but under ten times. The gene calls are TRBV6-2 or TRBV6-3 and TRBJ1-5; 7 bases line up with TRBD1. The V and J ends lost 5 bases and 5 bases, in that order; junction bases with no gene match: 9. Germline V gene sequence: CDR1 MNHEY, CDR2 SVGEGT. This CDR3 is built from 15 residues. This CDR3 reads CASSTGQEDHQPQHF. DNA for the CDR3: TGTGCCAGCAGTACCGGACAGGAGGACCATCAGCCCCAGCATTTT.

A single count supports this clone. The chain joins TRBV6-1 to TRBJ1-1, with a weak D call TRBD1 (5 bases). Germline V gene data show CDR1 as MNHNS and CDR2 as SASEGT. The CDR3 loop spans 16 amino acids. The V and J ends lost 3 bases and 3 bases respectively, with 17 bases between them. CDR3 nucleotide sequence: TGTGCCAGCAGTGATGGCGTTGAGGGGCGAGACACTGAAGCTTTCTTT. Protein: CASSDGVEGRDTEAFF.

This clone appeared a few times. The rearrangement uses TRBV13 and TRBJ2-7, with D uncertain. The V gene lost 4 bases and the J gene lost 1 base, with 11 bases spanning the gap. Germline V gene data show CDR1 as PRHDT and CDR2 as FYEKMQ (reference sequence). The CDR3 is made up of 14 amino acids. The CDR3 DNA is TGTGCCAGCAGCTCCCGGTACCCATCCTACGAGCAGTACTTC. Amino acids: CASSSRYPSYEQYF.

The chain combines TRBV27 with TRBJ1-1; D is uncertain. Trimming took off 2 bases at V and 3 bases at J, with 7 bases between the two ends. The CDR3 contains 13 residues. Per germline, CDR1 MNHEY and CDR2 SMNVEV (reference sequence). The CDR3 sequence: CASSLIQDTEAFF. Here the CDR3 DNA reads TGTGCCAGCAGTTTAATTCAGGACACTGAAGCTTTCTTT.

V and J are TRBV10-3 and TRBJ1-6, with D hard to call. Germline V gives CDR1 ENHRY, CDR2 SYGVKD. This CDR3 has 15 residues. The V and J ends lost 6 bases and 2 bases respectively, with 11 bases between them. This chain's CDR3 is CAISEEGTYNSPLHF. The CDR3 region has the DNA TGTGCCATCAGCGAGGAAGGGACCTATAATTCACCCCTCCACTTT.